The 20 T cell receptor beta chains below all came from one sample that was sequenced in a study of T-cell memory formation after mild COVID-19 (TCRdb year 2021). The protocol used for the library was 5' RACE. The instrument given in TCRdb is Illumina NovaSeq 6000. Clones were called with MiXCR by TCRdb after fastp trimmed the public reads at Q25, and only in-frame beta chains were retained. Each CDR3 protein appears once, grouped with its most common genes and DNA. In this sample the table shows hundreds of thousands of distinct CDR3 sequences, 25% to 30% of which occur a single time. The top ten clonotypes cover roughly 14% of the sample. Sequences were obtained from PBMCs or a T cell subset sorted from them (not recorded which). All receptors derive from an adult woman who had mild COVID-19 (a few samples of this study predate the infection). The sample titles of this study are shuffled in the database, so cell type and time point are left out; the donor was told from shared clones.

This chain links TRBV27 with TRBJ2-1, with D perhaps given as TRBD1 or TRBD2 (7 bases each). The CDR3 has 15 residues. Trimming removed 6 bases from V and 6 bases from J, with 18 bases in between. Per the germline V gene, CDR1 is MNHEY and CDR2 is SMNVEV (reference sequence). CDR3 in amino acids: CASSQGGGLANEQFF. For the CDR3, the DNA is TGTGCCAGCAGCCAGGGAGGGGGCCTCGCCAATGAGCAGTTCTTC.

This rearrangement joins TRBV7-3 to TRBJ1-1; weak D call: TRBD1 (6 bases). The CDR3 is 12 residues long. V lost 5 bases and J 6 bases, leaving 10 bases between the germline ends. Germline-derived CDR1 and CDR2 are SGHTA and FQGTGA. The DNA for the CDR3 is TGTGCCAGCAGCCTTGCAGGGGCTGAAGCTTTCTTT. This gives the protein CASSLAGAEAFF.

This clonotype was counted only a few times. This sequence joins TRBV9 and TRBJ2-3; D is perhaps TRBD2 (6 bases). Germline V lookup: CDR1 SGDLS, CDR2 YYNGEE. The germline V and J ends were trimmed by 7 bases and 2 bases, with 11 bases remaining between them. The CDR3 loop spans 13 amino acids. CDR3 in amino acids: CASQGGNTDTQYF. The CDR3, as DNA: TGTGCCAGCCAAGGCGGGAACACAGATACGCAGTATTTT.

CDR3 DNA sequence: TGTGCCAGCAGCAGGACAGGGGAGTCCTATGGCTACACCTTC. Translated: CASSRTGESYGYTF. The rearrangement uses TRBV5-6 and TRBJ1-2; 9 nucleotides align to TRBD1. J was trimmed by 4 bases and V by 4 bases; bases with no gene match: 5. This CDR3 contains 14 residues. Germline values: CDR1 SGHDT, CDR2 YYEEEE. The full variable domain, completed using reference TRBV5-6 and TRBJ1-2, is DAGVTQSPTHLIKTRGQQVTLRCSPKSGHDTVSWYQQALGQGPQFIFQYYEEEERQRGNFPDRFSGHQFPNYSSELNVNALLLGDSALYLCASSRTGESYGYTFGSGTRLTVV.

This clonotype appeared a few times. The V and J genes are TRBV12-3 or TRBV12-4 and TRBJ2-3, with TRBD2 matching 10 bases. The V and J ends lost 2 bases and 3 bases, in that order; junction bases with no gene match: 11. The CDR3 consists of 18 residues. The CDR3 nucleotides are TGTGCCAGCAGTTTAAGTAGCGGGGGGCCCGGGAGTACAGATACGCAGTATTTT. Its protein product is CASSLSSGGPGSTDTQYF.

This rearrangement joins TRBV24-1 to TRBJ2-2; D is unresolved. Germline V gene data show CDR1 as KGHDR and CDR2 as SFDVKD. V was clipped by 7 bases and J by 7 bases, with 6 bases between them. The CDR3 has 11 residues. For the CDR3, the DNA is TGTGCCACCAGCAAGTTCGGGGAGCTGTTTTTT. Protein sequence: CATSKFGELFF.

This chain joins TRBV5-1 and TRBJ1-2; no definite D call. The CDR3 contains 15 residues. Germline V gene lookup returns CDR1 SGHRS and CDR2 YFSETQ. The V end lost 5 bases, the J end lost 0 bases, and 14 bases lay between the germline ends. In nucleotides, the CDR3 is TGCGCCAGCAGGCTCCAGGACTTAACTAACTATGGCTACACCTTC. Residues: CASRLQDLTNYGYTF.

The chain recombines TRBV5-1 with TRBJ2-2; TRBD1 is a possible D gene (6 bases). The CDR3 contains 15 residues. Between the trimmed V and J ends, which lost 0 bases and 6 bases, there was a span of 12 bases. The germline V gene encodes CDR1 SGHRS and CDR2 YFSETQ. The CDR3 region is CASSLAQGSAGELFF. DNA for the CDR3: TGCGCCAGCAGCTTGGCCCAGGGGAGTGCCGGGGAGCTGTTTTTT.

This clonotype showed up just a few times. The chain employs TRBV29-1 and TRBJ2-7; 10 bases align to TRBD1. This CDR3 region has 14 residues. V lost 6 bases to trimming and J lost 4 bases; unmatched junction nucleotides: 9. The germline V gene has CDR1 SQVTM and CDR2 ANQGSEA. CDR3 in amino acids: CSVPGTGAAYEQYF. The DNA for the CDR3 is TGCAGCGTCCCCGGGACAGGGGCCGCTTACGAGCAGTACTTC.

This chain uses TRBV12-3 or TRBV12-4 with TRBJ1-2; D is unclear. Deletions cut 3 bases from V and 4 bases from J, with 12 bases between. This CDR3 spans 14 amino acids. This CDR3 reads CASSLDGYGYGYTF. Written as DNA, the CDR3 is TGTGCCAGCAGTTTGGACGGCTACGGCTATGGCTACACCTTC.

The chain is built from TRBV28 and TRBJ2-7, with 7 nucleotides matching TRBD2. The CDR3 covers 15 residues. After removal of 6 bases from V and 3 bases from J, the junction contained 11 bases not matched to a gene. Germline V gene data show CDR1 as MDHEN and CDR2 as SYDVKM. CDR3 residues: CASRPPEGGGYEQYF. The DNA of the CDR3 is TGTGCCAGCAGACCCCCAGAGGGCGGGGGCTACGAGCAGTACTTC. Combining the CDR3 with reference TRBV28 and TRBJ2-7 gives the whole variable domain DVKVTQSSRYLVKRTGEKVFLECVQDMDHENMFWYRQDPGLGLRLIYFSYDVKMKEKGDIPEGYSVSREKKERFSLILESASTNQTSMYLCASRPPEGGGYEQYFGPGTRLTVT.

V usage is TRBV27 and J usage is TRBJ1-2; 8 bases are shared with TRBD1. Losses at the gene ends were 7 bases for V and 6 bases for J; bases not matched to a gene: 10. Per the germline V gene, CDR1 is MNHEY and CDR2 is SMNVEV (reference sequence). The CDR3 runs 14 residues. CDR3 nucleotides: TGTGCCAGCACTCAACACGGGACAGGAAATGGCTACACCTTC. Amino acids: CASTQHGTGNGYTF.

This clonotype appeared a few times. The chain recombines TRBV9 with TRBJ2-5, with 7 bases matching TRBD1. Germline V CDR1 and CDR2: SGDLS, YYNGEE. The J segment lost 8 bases and the V segment lost 2 bases, leaving 9 bases of the junction unmatched. This CDR3 region has 14 residues. CDR3 bases: TGTGCCAGCAGCGTCGAAGACAGGGCGACAACCCAGTACTTC. The encoded protein is CASSVEDRATTQYF. Full variable domain (rest looked up from reference TRBV9 and TRBJ2-5): DSGVTQTPKHLITATGQRVTLRCSPRSGDLSVYWYQQSLDQGLQFLIQYYNGEERAKGNILERFSAQQFPDLHSELNLSSLELGDSALYFCASSVEDRATTQYFGPGTRLLVL.

This clonotype was seen a few times. The chain is built from TRBV23-1 and TRBJ2-7, with TRBD1 matching 12 bases. TRBV23-1 is sorted into the ORF group, with uncertain function. The CDR3 covers 14 residues. Germline trimming cut 7 bases from V and 6 bases from J; bases unmatched to any gene: 7. DNA for the CDR3: TGCGCCAGCATCGGAGGGACAGGGGGCGCCGAGCAGTACTTC. Encoded protein: CASIGGTGGAEQYF.

The CDR3 spells CASSLGRSTYEQYF. The CDR3 DNA sequence: TGCGCCAGCAGCTTGGGCAGGTCCACCTACGAGCAGTACTTC. The V gene is TRBV5-1, the J gene TRBJ2-7; D is ambiguous. The ends were cut back, 0 bases at V and 2 bases at J, with 9 bases in the middle. The CDR3 spans 14 residues. Germline assignment: CDR1 SGHRS and CDR2 YFSETQ.

A few counts support this clonotype. One end of the junction fails to match germline, which may point to a read error. The rearrangement joins TRBV12-3 or TRBV12-4 to TRBJ1-1, with 7 bases identical to TRBD1. This CDR3 comprises 13 residues. CDR3: CASSFSGGTEAFF. Written as DNA, the CDR3 is TGCGCCAGCAGCTTTTCAGGGGGCACTGAAGCTTTCTTT.

This clonotype was counted a few times. The rearrangement uses TRBV2 and TRBJ2-1; D is unresolved. The CDR3 consists of 15 residues. Trimming stripped 2 bases from V and 5 bases from J, with 13 bases between. CDR1 is SNHLY and CDR2 is FYNNEI in the germline V gene. The CDR3 protein is CASSESPVRDNEQFF. The CDR3 DNA follows: TGTGCCAGCAGTGAAAGCCCGGTACGGGACAATGAGCAGTTCTTC.

The chain links TRBV24-1 to TRBJ2-7; 9 bases agree with TRBD1. Germline CDR1 KGHDR, CDR2 SFDVKD. With 2 bases clipped from V and 6 bases from J, the junction kept 4 bases outside the gene matches. The CDR3 contains 14 residues. DNA for the CDR3: TGTGCCACCAGTGATTCCCGGACAGGGGTCGAGCAGTACTTC. Translating gives CATSDSRTGVEQYF.

J is TRBJ2-2 and V is TRBV24-1; TRBD2 agrees at 13 bases. CDR3 length equals 22 residues. Germline CDR1 is KGHDR and CDR2 is SFDVKD. V was pared by 0 bases and J by 2 bases, with 14 bases of the junction left unmatched. Written as DNA, the CDR3 is TGTGCCACCAGTGATTTGCCCCCGGGACTAGCGGGACTCCTTCCTAACACCGGGGAGCTGTTTTTT. Translating it yields CATSDLPPGLAGLLPNTGELFF.

J is TRBJ2-7 and V is TRBV29-1; 12 bases agree with TRBD2. From germline, CDR1 is SQVTM and CDR2 ANQGSEA. The V segment lost 0 bases and the J segment 2 bases; nucleotides outside the gene matches: 11. This CDR3 has 18 amino acids. CDR3 amino acids: CSVEEQGTSGRHPYEQYF. CDR3 nucleotides: TGCAGCGTTGAAGAGCAGGGGACTAGCGGGCGACACCCCTACGAGCAGTACTTC.